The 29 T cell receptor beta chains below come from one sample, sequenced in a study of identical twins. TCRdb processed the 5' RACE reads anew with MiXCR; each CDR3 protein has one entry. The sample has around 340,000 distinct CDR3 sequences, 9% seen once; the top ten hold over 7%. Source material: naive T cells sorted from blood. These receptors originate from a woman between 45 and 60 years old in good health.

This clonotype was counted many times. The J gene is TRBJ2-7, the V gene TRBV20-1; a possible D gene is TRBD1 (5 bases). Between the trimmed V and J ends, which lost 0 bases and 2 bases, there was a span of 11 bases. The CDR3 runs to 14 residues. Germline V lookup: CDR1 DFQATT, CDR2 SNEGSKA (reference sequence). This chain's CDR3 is CSARDPGYPYEQYF. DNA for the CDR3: TGCAGTGCTAGAGACCCAGGGTACCCCTACGAGCAGTACTTC.

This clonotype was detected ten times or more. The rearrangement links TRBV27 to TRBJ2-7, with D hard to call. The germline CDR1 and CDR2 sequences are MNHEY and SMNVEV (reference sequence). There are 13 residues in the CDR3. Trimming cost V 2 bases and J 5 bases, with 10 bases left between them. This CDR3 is CASSLQANHEQYF. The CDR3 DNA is TGTGCCAGCAGTTTACAAGCGAACCACGAGCAGTACTTC.

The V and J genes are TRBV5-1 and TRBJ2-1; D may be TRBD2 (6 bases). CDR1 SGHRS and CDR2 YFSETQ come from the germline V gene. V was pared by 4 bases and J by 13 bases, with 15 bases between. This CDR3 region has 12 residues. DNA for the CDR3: TGCGCCAGCAGCCTGAGTCGGGGGATCCAGTTCTTC. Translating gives CASSLSRGIQFF.

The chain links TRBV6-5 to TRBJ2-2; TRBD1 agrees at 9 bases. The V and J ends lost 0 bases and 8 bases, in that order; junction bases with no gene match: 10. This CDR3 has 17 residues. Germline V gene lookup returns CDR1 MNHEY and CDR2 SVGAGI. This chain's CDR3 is CASSYSTGGPRAGELFF. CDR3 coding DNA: TGTGCCAGCAGTTACTCCACAGGGGGCCCACGAGCTGGGGAGCTGTTTTTT.

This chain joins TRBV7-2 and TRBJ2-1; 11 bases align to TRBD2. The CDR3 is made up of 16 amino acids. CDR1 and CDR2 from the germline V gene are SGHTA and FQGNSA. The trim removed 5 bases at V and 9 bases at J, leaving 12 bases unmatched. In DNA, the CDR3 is TGTGCCAGCAGCGGCAGACTAGCGGGGAGCTCTGGTGAGCAGTTCTTC. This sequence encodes CASSGRLAGSSGEQFF. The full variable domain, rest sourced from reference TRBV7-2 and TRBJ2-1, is GAGVSQSPSNKVTEKGKDVELRCDPISGHTALYWYRQSLGQGLEFLIYFQGNSAPDKSGLPSDRFSAERTGGSVSTLTIQRTQQEDSAVYLCASSGRLAGSSGEQFFGPGTRLTVL.

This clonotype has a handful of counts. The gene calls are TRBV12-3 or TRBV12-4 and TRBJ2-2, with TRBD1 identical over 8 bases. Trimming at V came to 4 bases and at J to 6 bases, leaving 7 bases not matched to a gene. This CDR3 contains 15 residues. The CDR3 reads CASSYARGRAGELFF. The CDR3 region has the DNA TGTGCCAGCAGTTACGCCAGGGGGCGGGCCGGGGAGCTGTTTTTT.

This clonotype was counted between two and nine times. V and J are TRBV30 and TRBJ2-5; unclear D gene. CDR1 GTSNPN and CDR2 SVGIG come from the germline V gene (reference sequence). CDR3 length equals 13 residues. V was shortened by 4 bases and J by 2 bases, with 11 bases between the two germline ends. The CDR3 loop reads CAWTQRTQETQYF. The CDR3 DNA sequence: TGTGCCTGGACCCAGAGAACACAAGAGACCCAGTACTTC.

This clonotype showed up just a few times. CDR3 nucleotides: TGTGCCAGCACCCCCGTCGGGTCTGGGGCCAACGTCCTGACTTTC. This codes for CASTPVGSGANVLTF. This rearrangement joins TRBV2 to TRBJ2-6; no firm D call. The germline V gene has CDR1 SNHLY and CDR2 FYNNEI. The CDR3 runs to 15 residues. V gave up 7 bases and J gave up 1 base, with 11 bases separating them.

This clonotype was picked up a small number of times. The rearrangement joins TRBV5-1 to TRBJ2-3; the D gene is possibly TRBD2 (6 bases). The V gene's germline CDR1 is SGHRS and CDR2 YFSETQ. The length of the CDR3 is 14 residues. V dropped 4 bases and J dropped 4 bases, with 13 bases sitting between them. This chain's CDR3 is CASSVGGVPDTQYF. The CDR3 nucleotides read TGCGCCAGCAGCGTCGGGGGAGTCCCAGATACGCAGTATTTT. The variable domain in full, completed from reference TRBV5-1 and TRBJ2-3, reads KAGVTQTPRYLIKTRGQQVTLSCSPISGHRSVSWYQQTPGQGLQFLFEYFSETQRNKGNFPGRFSGRQFSNSRSEMNVSTLELGDSALYLCASSVGGVPDTQYFGPGTRLTVL.

The CDR3 is CASSESVRGNEKLFF. The CDR3 DNA sequence: TGCGCCAGCAGTGAGTCGGTCAGGGGAAATGAAAAACTGTTTTTT. The rearrangement links TRBV10-2 to TRBJ1-4, with a possible D match to TRBD1 (6 bases). The CDR3 has 15 amino acids. V lost 0 bases and J 5 bases, leaving 10 bases between the germline ends. Germline V lookup: CDR1 WSHSY, CDR2 SAAADI.

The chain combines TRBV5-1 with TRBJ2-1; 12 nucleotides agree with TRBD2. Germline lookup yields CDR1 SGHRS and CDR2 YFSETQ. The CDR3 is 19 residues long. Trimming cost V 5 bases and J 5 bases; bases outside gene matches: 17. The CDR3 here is CASRFRGLAGGPMDNEQFF. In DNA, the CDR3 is TGCGCCAGCAGGTTTCGGGGGCTAGCGGGAGGGCCGATGGACAATGAGCAGTTCTTC.

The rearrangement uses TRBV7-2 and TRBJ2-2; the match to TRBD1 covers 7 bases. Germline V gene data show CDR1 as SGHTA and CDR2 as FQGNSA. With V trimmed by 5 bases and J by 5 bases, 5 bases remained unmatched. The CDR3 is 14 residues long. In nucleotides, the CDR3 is TGTGCCAGCAGCGAGGGGGCAGGGACCGGGGAGCTGTTTTTT. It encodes CASSEGAGTGELFF. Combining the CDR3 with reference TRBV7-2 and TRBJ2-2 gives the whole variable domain GAGVSQSPSNKVTEKGKDVELRCDPISGHTALYWYRQSLGQGLEFLIYFQGNSAPDKSGLPSDRFSAERTGGSVSTLTIQRTQQEDSAVYLCASSEGAGTGELFFGEGSRLTVL.

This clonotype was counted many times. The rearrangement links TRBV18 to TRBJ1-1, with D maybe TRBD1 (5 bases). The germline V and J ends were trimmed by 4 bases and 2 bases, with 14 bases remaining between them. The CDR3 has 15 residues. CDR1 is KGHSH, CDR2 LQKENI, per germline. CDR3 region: CASSQLETANTEAFF. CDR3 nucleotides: TGTGCCAGCTCACAACTTGAGACAGCCAACACTGAAGCTTTCTTT.

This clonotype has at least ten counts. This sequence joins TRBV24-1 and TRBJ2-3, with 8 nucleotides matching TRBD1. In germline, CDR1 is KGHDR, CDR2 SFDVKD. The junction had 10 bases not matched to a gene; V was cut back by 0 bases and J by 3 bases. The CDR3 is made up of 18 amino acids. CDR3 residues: CATSDLELGGQETDTQYF. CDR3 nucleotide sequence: TGTGCCACCAGTGATTTGGAGCTCGGGGGACAGGAAACAGATACGCAGTATTTT.

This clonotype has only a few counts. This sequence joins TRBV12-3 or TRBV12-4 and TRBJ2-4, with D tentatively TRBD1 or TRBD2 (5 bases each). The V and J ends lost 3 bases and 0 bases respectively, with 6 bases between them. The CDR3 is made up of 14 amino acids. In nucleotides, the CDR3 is TGTGCCAGCAGTTTCGGGGCAGCCAAAAACATTCAGTACTTC. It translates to CASSFGAAKNIQYF.

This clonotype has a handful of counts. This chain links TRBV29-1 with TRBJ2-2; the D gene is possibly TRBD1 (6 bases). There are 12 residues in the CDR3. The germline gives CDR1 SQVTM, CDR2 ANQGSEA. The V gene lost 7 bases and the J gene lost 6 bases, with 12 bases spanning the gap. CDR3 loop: CSGGQHAGELFF. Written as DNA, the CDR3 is TGCAGCGGGGGGCAGCACGCCGGGGAGCTGTTTTTT.

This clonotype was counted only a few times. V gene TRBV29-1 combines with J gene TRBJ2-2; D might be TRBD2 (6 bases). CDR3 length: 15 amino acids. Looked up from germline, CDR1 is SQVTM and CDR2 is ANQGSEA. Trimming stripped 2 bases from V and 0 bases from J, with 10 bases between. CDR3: CSVEPRDSNTGELFF. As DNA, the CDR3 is TGCAGCGTTGAACCCCGGGACTCGAACACCGGGGAGCTGTTTTTT.

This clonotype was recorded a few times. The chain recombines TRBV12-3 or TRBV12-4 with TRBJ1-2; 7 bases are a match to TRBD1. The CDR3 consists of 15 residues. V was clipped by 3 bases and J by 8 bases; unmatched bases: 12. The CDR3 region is CASSFLRRGRGGYTF. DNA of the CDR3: TGTGCCAGCAGTTTCCTTCGGAGGGGGCGAGGGGGCTACACCTTC.

The CDR3 reads CASRLAGVGNEKLFF. The CDR3 DNA is TGCGCCAGCAGACTGGCGGGGGTTGGTAATGAAAAACTGTTTTTT. The chain couples TRBV5-1 to TRBJ1-4, with D perhaps matching TRBD1 (5 bases). In germline, CDR1 is SGHRS, CDR2 YFSETQ. V was cut by 5 bases and J by 4 bases, with 15 bases left in between. CDR3 size: 15 residues.

Written as DNA, the CDR3 is TGTGCCAGCAGCAAAGACATACCTACCACCGGGTTAGGAAACATTCAGTACTTC. Protein sequence: CASSKDIPTTGLGNIQYF. The chain is built from TRBV21-1 and TRBJ2-4; the table names TRBD1, a call not compared with the DNA. TRBV21-1 constitutes a pseudogene. The CDR3 loop spans 18 amino acids.

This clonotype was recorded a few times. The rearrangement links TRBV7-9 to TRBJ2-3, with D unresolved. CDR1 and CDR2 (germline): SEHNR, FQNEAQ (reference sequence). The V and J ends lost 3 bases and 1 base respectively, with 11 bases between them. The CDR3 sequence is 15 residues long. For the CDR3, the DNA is TGTGCCAGCAGCTTGAAGGGTGCCCGCACAGATACGCAGTATTTT. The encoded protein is CASSLKGARTDTQYF.

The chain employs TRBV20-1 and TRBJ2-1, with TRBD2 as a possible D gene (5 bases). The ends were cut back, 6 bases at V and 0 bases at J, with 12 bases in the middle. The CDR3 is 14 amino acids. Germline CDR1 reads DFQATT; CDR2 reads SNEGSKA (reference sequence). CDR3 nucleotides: TGCAGTGCCCGAGCTGGGAGCTCCTACAATGAGCAGTTCTTC. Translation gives CSARAGSSYNEQFF.

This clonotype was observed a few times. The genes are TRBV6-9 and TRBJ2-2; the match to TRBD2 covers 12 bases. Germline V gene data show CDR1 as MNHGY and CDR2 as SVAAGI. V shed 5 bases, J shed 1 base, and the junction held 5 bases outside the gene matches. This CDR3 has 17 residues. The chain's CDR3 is CASSLQLAGGNTGELFF. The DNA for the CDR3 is TGTGCCAGCAGTCTTCAACTAGCGGGAGGGAACACCGGGGAGCTGTTTTTT.

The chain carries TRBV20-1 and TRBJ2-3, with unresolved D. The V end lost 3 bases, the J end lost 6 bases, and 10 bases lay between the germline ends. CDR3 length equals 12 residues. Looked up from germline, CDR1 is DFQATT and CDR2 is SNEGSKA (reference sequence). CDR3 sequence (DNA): TGCAGTGCTAGTCTGGGTAGGGATACGCAGTATTTT. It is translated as CSASLGRDTQYF.

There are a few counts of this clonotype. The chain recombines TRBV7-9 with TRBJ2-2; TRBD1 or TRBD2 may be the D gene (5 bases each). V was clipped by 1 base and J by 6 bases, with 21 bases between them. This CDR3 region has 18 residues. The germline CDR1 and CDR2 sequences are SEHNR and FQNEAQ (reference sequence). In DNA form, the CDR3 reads TGTGCCAGCAGCTTAGGTACAGGAGGATTTCCTATTGCCGGGGAGCTGTTTTTT. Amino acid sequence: CASSLGTGGFPIAGELFF.

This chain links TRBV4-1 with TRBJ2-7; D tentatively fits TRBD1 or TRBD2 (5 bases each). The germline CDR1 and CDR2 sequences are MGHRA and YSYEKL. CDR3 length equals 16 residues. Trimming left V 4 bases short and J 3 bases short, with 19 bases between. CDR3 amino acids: CASSPLEGKQYYEQYV. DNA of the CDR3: TGCGCCAGCAGCCCTTTAGAGGGGAAGCAATACTACGAGCAGTACGTC.

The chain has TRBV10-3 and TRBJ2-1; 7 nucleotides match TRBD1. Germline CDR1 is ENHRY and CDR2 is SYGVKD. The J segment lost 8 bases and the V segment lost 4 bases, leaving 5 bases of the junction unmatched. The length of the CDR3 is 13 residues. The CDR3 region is CAISGVGTDEQFF. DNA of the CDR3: TGTGCCATCAGTGGAGTCGGGACAGATGAGCAGTTCTTC.

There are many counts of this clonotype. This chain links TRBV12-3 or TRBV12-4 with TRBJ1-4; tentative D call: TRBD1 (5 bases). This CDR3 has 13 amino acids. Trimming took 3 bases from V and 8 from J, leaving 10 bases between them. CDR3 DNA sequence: TGTGCCAGCAGTTTGGGACTTCGCGAAAAACTGTTTTTT. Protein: CASSLGLREKLFF.

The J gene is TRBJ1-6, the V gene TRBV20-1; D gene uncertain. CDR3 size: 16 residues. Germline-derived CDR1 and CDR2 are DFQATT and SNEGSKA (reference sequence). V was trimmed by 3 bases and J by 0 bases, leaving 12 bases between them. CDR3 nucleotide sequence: TGCAGTGCTAGGACACCCTTGGGCTCCTATAATTCACCCCTCCACTTT. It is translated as CSARTPLGSYNSPLHF.